A single TCR beta chain is shown here with its context. The data were produced by immunoSEQ multiplex PCR, yet TCRdb's version contains in-frame clones alone and is incomplete. The sample lists more than 95,000 clones; roughly 87% were seen once. This entry comes from a study of control samples from healthy donors and cancer patients. The V and J ends lost 3 bases and 7 bases respectively, with 9 bases between them. The CDR3 runs to 13 residues. CDR1 and CDR2 from the germline V gene are MNHEY and SMNVEV (reference sequence). The V and J genes are TRBV27 and TRBJ1-4; no clear D gene. This sequence originates from a man aged 35 to 55 in good health. The sequenced material came from blood. This CDR3 reads CASSFVTGEKLFF. The DNA of the CDR3 is TGTGCCAGCAGTTTTGTAACGGGTGAAAAACTGTTTTTT.